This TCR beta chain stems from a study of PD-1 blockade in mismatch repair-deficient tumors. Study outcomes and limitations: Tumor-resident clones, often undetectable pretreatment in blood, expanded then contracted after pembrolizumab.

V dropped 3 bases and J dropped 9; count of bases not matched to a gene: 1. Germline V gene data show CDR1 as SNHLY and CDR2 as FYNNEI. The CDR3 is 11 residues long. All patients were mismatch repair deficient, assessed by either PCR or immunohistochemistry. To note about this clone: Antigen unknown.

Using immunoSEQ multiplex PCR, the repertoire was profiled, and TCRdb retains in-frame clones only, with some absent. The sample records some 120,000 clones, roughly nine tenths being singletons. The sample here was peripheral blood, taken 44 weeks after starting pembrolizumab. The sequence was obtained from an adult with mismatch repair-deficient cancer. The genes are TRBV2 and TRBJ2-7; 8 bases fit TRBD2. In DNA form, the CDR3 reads TGTGCCAGCAGTGAGAGCGGGAGGCAGTACTTC. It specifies CASSESGRQYF. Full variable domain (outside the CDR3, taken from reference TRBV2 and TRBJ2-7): EPEVTQTPSHQVTQMGQEVILRCVPISNHLYFYWYRQILGQKVEFLVSFYNNEISEKSEIFDDQFSVERPDGSNFTLKIRSTKLEDSAMYFCASSESGRQYFGPGTRLTVT.